This entry lists 30 T cell receptor beta chains sequenced from one sample in a study of T cell changes during pregnancy in multiple sclerosis. Generated by immunoSEQ multiplex PCR, the TCRdb table keeps only in-frame clones and is missing some. The sample has 25,000 to 35,000 clones, over 80% seen once; the top ten hold roughly 9%. Sequenced material: CD8+ T cells from peripheral blood mononuclear cells, taken in the first trimester of pregnancy. Every receptor here comes from a female donor with multiple sclerosis, enrolled in a pregnancy study.

This sequence joins TRBV6-1 and TRBJ1-6; TRBD1 is a possible D gene (5 bases). This CDR3 contains 14 residues. Germline V gene data show CDR1 as MNHNS and CDR2 as SASEGT. V gave up 3 bases and J gave up 8 bases, with 11 bases separating them. The CDR3 DNA reads as TGTGCCAGCAGTGACGAGACAGCCTATTCACCCCTCCACTTT. The encoded protein is CASSDETAYSPLHF.

The DNA for the CDR3 is TGTGCCAGCAGCTTAGGGGCCAGGGGGCTTGAAGAGTACTTC. Translated: CASSLGARGLEEYF. The chain carries TRBV7-9 and TRBJ2-7; 8 positions match TRBD1. The CDR3 length is 14 residues. Losses at the gene ends were 1 base for V and 11 bases for J; bases not matched to a gene: 10. Germline V gene data show CDR1 as SEHNR and CDR2 as FQNEAQ (reference sequence).

This clone was found a few times. V gene TRBV25-1 combines with J gene TRBJ1-1; D might be TRBD1 (6 bases). The V end lost 6 bases, the J end lost 1 base, and 12 bases lay between the germline ends. Germline assignment: CDR1 MGHDK and CDR2 SYGVNS. The CDR3 length is 14 residues. This CDR3 is CASRIGGWNTEAFF. The CDR3 DNA reads TGTGCCAGCAGGATAGGGGGTTGGAACACTGAAGCTTTCTTT.

This chain connects TRBV2 to TRBJ2-5, with 10 bases lining up with TRBD2. Looked up from germline, CDR1 is SNHLY and CDR2 is FYNNEI. J gave up 5 bases and V 5 bases, and 5 bases lay outside the gene matches. The CDR3 consists of 14 residues. The CDR3 is CASSPLAGKETQYF. The CDR3 DNA follows: TGTGCCAGCAGTCCACTAGCGGGAAAGGAGACCCAGTACTTC.

This chain connects TRBV29-1 to TRBJ1-2; D gene uncertain. CDR3 size: 12 residues. The ends were cut back, 3 bases at V and 3 bases at J, with 8 bases in the middle. In germline, CDR1 is SQVTM, CDR2 ANQGSEA. The chain's CDR3 is CSVDTADYGYTF. The CDR3 DNA reads TGCAGCGTTGACACGGCGGACTATGGCTACACCTTC.

The chain recombines TRBV2 with TRBJ2-5, with unresolved D. Trimming pared 0 bases from V and 3 bases from J, leaving 14 bases between. Germline V gene lookup returns CDR1 SNHLY and CDR2 FYNNEI. The CDR3 consists of 16 residues. The CDR3 bases are TGTGCCAGCAGTGAAGCCTCCGGTGAGGTGGAAGAGACCCAGTACTTC. Protein: CASSEASGEVEETQYF.

The rearrangement uses TRBV27 and TRBJ2-1; 10 bases agree with TRBD1. This CDR3 is built from 15 residues. V dropped 5 bases and J dropped 7; count of bases not matched to a gene: 8. Germline V gives CDR1 MNHEY, CDR2 SMNVEV (reference sequence). The CDR3 region is CASSLIGTGANEQFF. The CDR3 DNA is TGTGCCAGCAGTCTCATCGGGACAGGGGCTAATGAGCAGTTCTTC.

The gene calls are TRBV5-4 and TRBJ2-3; TRBD2 is a possible D gene (5 bases). Trimming cost V 0 bases and J 6 bases, with 17 bases left between them. Germline V gene data show CDR1 as SGHNT and CDR2 as YYREEE (reference sequence). The CDR3 consists of 16 residues. The CDR3 here is CASSLGASLVGDTQYF. The CDR3, as DNA: TGTGCCAGCAGCTTGGGGGCTAGCTTGGTGGGTGATACGCAGTATTTT.

The V gene is TRBV7-9, the J gene TRBJ1-2, with 7 positions matching TRBD1. The CDR3 spans 15 residues. Per the germline V gene, CDR1 is SEHNR and CDR2 is FQNEAQ (reference sequence). The ends lost 0 bases at V and 0 bases at J; junction bases unmatched: 1. CDR3 sequence (DNA): TGTGCCAGCAGCTTAGCGGGGACAGCTAACTATGGCTACACCTTC. Amino acids: CASSLAGTANYGYTF.

The J gene is TRBJ1-5, the V gene TRBV5-3; possibly TRBD1 for D (6 bases). TRBV5-3 belongs to the ORF category, with a function that is uncertain. The CDR3 totals 16 residues. Trimming cost V 5 bases and J 4 bases, with 19 bases left between them. The CDR3, as DNA: TGTGCCAGAAGAAACCCTGAAGGACAGCAAAATCAGCCCCAGCATTTT. Residues: CARRNPEGQQNQPQHF.

The rearrangement uses TRBV27 and TRBJ1-5; TRBD1 might be the D (5 bases). From germline, CDR1 is MNHEY and CDR2 SMNVEV (reference sequence). Deletions cut 8 bases from V and 1 base from J, with 12 bases between. The CDR3 has 14 residues. CDR3 in DNA: TGTGCCAGCCAAGGACAAGGGAGCAATCAGCCCCAGCATTTT. Its translation: CASQGQGSNQPQHF.

The chain links TRBV15 to TRBJ1-4; 8 bases are a match to TRBD1. This CDR3 comprises 14 residues. Germline V gene data show CDR1 as LNHNV and CDR2 as YYDKDF (reference sequence). Unmatched junction bases numbered 6, after V lost 5 bases and J lost 7 bases. The CDR3 is CATSGQGQVEKLFF. In DNA form, the CDR3 reads TGTGCCACCAGCGGACAGGGACAGGTTGAAAAACTGTTTTTT.

This clone has a handful of counts. The rearrangement uses TRBV4-3 and TRBJ2-7; no clear D gene. The germline V gene encodes CDR1 LGHNA and CDR2 YSLEER. V lost 1 base, J lost 3 bases, and 7 bases lay in between. The CDR3 is 13 amino acids. CDR3 in amino acids: CASSQGLDYEQYF. The CDR3, as DNA: TGCGCCAGCAGCCAAGGACTGGACTACGAGCAGTACTTC.

The chain recombines TRBV28 with TRBJ1-5; a weak D match, TRBD1 (5 bases). V was clipped by 3 bases and J by 0 bases, with 9 bases between them. The CDR3 totals 15 residues. CDR1 and CDR2 (germline): MDHEN, SYDVKM. CDR3 nucleotide sequence: TGTGCCAGCAGTTTCTGGGGGGATAGCAATCAGCCCCAGCATTTT. Amino acid sequence: CASSFWGDSNQPQHF.

The chain is built from TRBV4-3 and TRBJ1-2; D gene uncertain. Germline CDR1 is LGHNA and CDR2 is YSLEER. The CDR3 totals 15 residues. Between the trimmed V and J ends, which lost 0 bases and 10 bases, there was a span of 18 bases. CDR3 amino acids: CASSQDIGEDLFYTF. As DNA, the CDR3 is TGCGCCAGCAGCCAAGATATCGGGGAAGACCTTTTCTACACCTTC.

The rearrangement links TRBV9 to TRBJ1-5; 8 bases fit TRBD1. Germline CDR1 and CDR2: SGDLS and YYNGEE. The CDR3 length is 15 residues. V was pared by 3 bases and J by 0 bases, with 2 bases of the junction left unmatched. CDR3 bases: TGTGCCAGCAGCGAAGGGACAGGTAGCAATCAGCCCCAGCATTTT. This translates into CASSEGTGSNQPQHF.

This sequence joins TRBV19 and TRBJ2-7; D is perhaps TRBD2 (5 bases). CDR1 is LNHDA and CDR2 is SQIVND in the germline V gene (reference sequence). The CDR3 is 16 amino acids. V lost 7 bases, J lost 5 bases, and 24 bases lay in between. This chain's CDR3 is CASTLRGPSLPHEQYF. CDR3 nucleotide sequence: TGTGCCAGTACACTACGCGGGCCCAGTCTCCCCCACGAGCAGTACTTC.

The chain uses TRBV2 and TRBJ1-1; D is uncertain. V was trimmed by 8 bases and J by 1 base, leaving 14 bases between them. The CDR3 is 14 residues long. The V gene's germline CDR1 is SNHLY and CDR2 FYNNEI. CDR3 sequence (DNA): TGTGCCAGCCACGAGGACTCCCGGAACACTGAAGCTTTCTTT. Encoded protein: CASHEDSRNTEAFF.

The chain links TRBV5-6 to TRBJ2-5; the D gene is possibly TRBD2 (5 bases). CDR3 length: 14 residues. Germline CDR1 is SGHDT and CDR2 is YYEEEE. With 0 bases removed from V and 3 bases from J, the gap between germline ends came to 9 bases. The CDR3 nucleotides are TGTGCCAGCAGCTTGGGAGGGCCCGAAGAGACCCAGTACTTC. It is translated as CASSLGGPEETQYF.

This chain links TRBV30 with TRBJ2-3; D not certain. The V gene's germline CDR1 is GTSNPN and CDR2 SVGIG (reference sequence). The CDR3 runs 13 residues. The germline V and J ends were trimmed by 1 base and 2 bases, with 7 bases remaining between them. In DNA form, the CDR3 reads TGTGCCTGGAGTGAAGACTTCACAGATACGCAGTATTTT. It encodes CAWSEDFTDTQYF.

The V call is TRBV7-9, the J call TRBJ1-2; D gene ambiguous. Per germline, CDR1 SEHNR and CDR2 FQNEAQ (reference sequence). Between the trimmed V and J ends, which lost 5 bases and 8 bases, there was a span of 24 bases. The length of the CDR3 is 16 residues. The CDR3 protein is CASSHSNGQVVDGYTF. CDR3 nucleotides: TGTGCCAGCAGCCACTCTAATGGGCAGGTGGTTGACGGCTACACCTTC.

This chain links TRBV19 with TRBJ1-5; maybe TRBD1 (5 bases). Trimming cost V 0 bases and J 4 bases, with 7 bases left between them. CDR1 LNHDA and CDR2 SQIVND come from the germline V gene (reference sequence). CDR3 length equals 14 residues. CDR3 coding DNA: TGTGCCAGTAGTATAGACAGGGATAATCAGCCCCAGCATTTT. Translation: CASSIDRDNQPQHF. Drawing the rest from reference TRBV19 and TRBJ1-5, the complete variable domain is DGGITQSPKYLFRKEGQNVTLSCEQNLNHDAMYWYRQDPGQGLRLIYYSQIVNDFQKGDIAEGYSVSREKKESFPLTVTSAQKNPTAFYLCASSIDRDNQPQHFGDGTRLSIL.

The chain carries TRBV5-1 and TRBJ2-7; no clear D. Between the trimmed V and J ends, which lost 3 bases and 6 bases, there was a span of 7 bases. The CDR3 length is 11 residues. Germline loops: CDR1 SGHRS, CDR2 YFSETQ. In DNA, the CDR3 is TGCGCCAGCAGCTCTACGTTCGAGCAGTACTTC. Amino acid sequence: CASSSTFEQYF.

In regard to this clone: A junction end diverges from the germline sequence, so it may reflect a read error. The chain employs TRBV7-7 and TRBJ2-1; 8 nucleotides align to TRBD2. CDR1 is SSHAT and CDR2 is FNYEAQ in the germline V gene (reference sequence). The CDR3 is made up of 16 amino acids. The CDR3 sequence: CASSFGAGVGLHEQFF. As DNA, the CDR3 is TGTGCTAGCAGCTTTGGAGCGGGAGTCGGCCTACATGAGCAGTTCTTC. Full variable domain (remainder filled in from reference TRBV7-7 and TRBJ2-1): GAGVSQSPRYKVTKRGQDVTLRCDPISSHATLYWYQQALGQGPEFLTYFNYEAQPDKSGLPSDRFSAERPEGSISTLTIQRTEQRDSAMYRCASSFGAGVGLHEQFFGPGTRLTVL.

This chain links TRBV7-6 with TRBJ2-6; 7 bases map to TRBD1. The CDR3 loop spans 17 amino acids. Per the germline V gene, CDR1 is SGHVS and CDR2 is FNYEAQ. J lost 1 base, V lost 9 bases, and 12 bases had no gene match. CDR3 protein: CASKEGRGWSGANVLTF. The CDR3, as DNA: TGTGCCAGTAAAGAAGGCAGGGGGTGGTCTGGGGCCAACGTCCTGACTTTC.

V and J are TRBV5-1 and TRBJ1-1; D call uncertain. Germline lookup yields CDR1 SGHRS and CDR2 YFSETQ. V was shortened by 4 bases and J by 1 base, with 8 bases between the two germline ends. This CDR3 has 13 amino acids. The DNA for the CDR3 is TGCGCCAGCAGCAATAGAGAGAACACTGAAGCTTTCTTT. The encoded protein is CASSNRENTEAFF.

The chain employs TRBV2 and TRBJ2-1; TRBD2 agrees at 11 bases. The CDR3 is 13 amino acids. Losses at the gene ends were 8 bases for V and 6 bases for J; bases not matched to a gene: 3. Germline-derived CDR1 and CDR2 are SNHLY and FYNNEI. CDR3 coding DNA: TGTGCCAGCCTTAGCGGGAGGGGCAATGAGCAGTTCTTC. Translation gives CASLSGRGNEQFF.

The V call is TRBV19, the J call TRBJ1-1; D perhaps matches TRBD1 (5 bases). There are 12 residues in the CDR3. Germline CDR1 reads LNHDA; CDR2 reads SQIVND (reference sequence). V dropped 8 bases and J dropped 1 base, with 8 bases sitting between them. CDR3: CASVQGNTEAFF. CDR3 in DNA: TGTGCCAGTGTCCAGGGGAACACTGAAGCTTTCTTT.

This chain links TRBV7-3 with TRBJ2-7; 8 nucleotides agree with TRBD2. The length of the CDR3 is 13 residues. V dropped 5 bases and J dropped 7; count of bases not matched to a gene: 7. From germline, CDR1 is SGHTA and CDR2 FQGTGA. The CDR3 DNA sequence: TGTGCCAGCAGCCACGTCGGGGGGGTTGAGCAGTACTTC. This translates into CASSHVGGVEQYF. Full variable domain (missing parts from reference TRBV7-3 and TRBJ2-7): GAGVSQTPSNKVTEKGKYVELRCDPISGHTALYWYRQSLGQGPEFLIYFQGTGAADDSGLPNDRFFAVRPEGSVSTLKIQRTERGDSAVYLCASSHVGGVEQYFGPGTRLTVT.

The rearrangement joins TRBV11-3 to TRBJ2-1; TRBD2 agrees at 10 bases. This CDR3 contains 17 residues. Germline-derived CDR1 and CDR2 are SGHNT and YENEEA. Germline trimming cut 0 bases from V and 2 bases from J; bases unmatched to any gene: 4. In DNA, the CDR3 is TGTGCCAGCAGCTTAGACTGGAGCGGGGGGGCCTACAATGAGCAGTTCTTC. This encodes CASSLDWSGGAYNEQFF.